The 11 T cell receptor beta chains given below trace back to one sample, sequenced in a study of cytomegalovirus exposure and HLA in healthy donors. This PCR relied on a set of 60 Vbeta primers and 13 Jbeta primers. Generated by immunoSEQ multiplex PCR, the TCRdb table keeps only in-frame clones and is missing some. The repertoire holds about 160,000 clones, with 80% as singletons. The source material was PBMCs. All receptors come from a male donor in good health and CMV-seropositive.

This clone came up a few times. The chain recombines TRBV28 with TRBJ2-1, with D perhaps matching TRBD2 (5 bases). The length of the CDR3 is 14 residues. Looked up from germline, CDR1 is MDHEN and CDR2 is SYDVKM. V shed 8 bases and J shed 0 bases, with 11 bases lying between them. CDR3 residues: CASLSGSSYNEQFF. CDR3 bases: TGTGCCAGCCTGTCGGGGAGCTCCTACAATGAGCAGTTCTTC. Using reference TRBV28 and TRBJ2-1 for the parts outside the CDR3, the full variable domain is DVKVTQSSRYLVKRTGEKVFLECVQDMDHENMFWYRQDPGLGLRLIYFSYDVKMKEKGDIPEGYSVSREKKERFSLILESASTNQTSMYLCASLSGSSYNEQFFGPGTRLTVL.

This clone was counted between two and nine times. The V and J genes are TRBV6-4 and TRBJ2-5; the D gene is possibly TRBD1 (6 bases). CDR3 length: 15 amino acids. Trimming shortened V by 6 bases and J by 5 bases, and 19 bases separated the two germline ends. CDR1 MRHNA and CDR2 SNTAGT come from the germline V gene. Written as DNA, the CDR3 is TGTGCCAGCAGCCCTGACAGGAATTATGGGGAGACCCAGTACTTC. Amino acid sequence: CASSPDRNYGETQYF.

This chain links TRBV11-3 with TRBJ2-3, with 9 bases fitting TRBD2. The trim removed 3 bases at V and 6 bases at J, leaving 13 bases unmatched. CDR1 is SGHNT, CDR2 YENEEA, per germline. This CDR3 comprises 17 residues. The CDR3 loop is CASSFAIAGASFDTQYF. Here the CDR3 DNA reads TGTGCCAGCAGCTTCGCAATAGCGGGAGCAAGTTTCGATACGCAGTATTTT.

The J gene is TRBJ2-3, the V gene TRBV12-2; no DNA check was done on the table's D call, TRBD2. TRBV12-2 constitutes a pseudogene. This CDR3 is built from 19 residues. CDR3 bases: TGTGCAAGTCGCTTAAGGAAGGCTAGCGGGAGAAAAAGCACAGATACGCAGTATTTT. This gives the protein CASRLRKASGRKSTDTQYF.

The chain carries TRBV9 and TRBJ1-4; the D is unclear. The V and J ends lost 4 bases and 7 bases respectively, with 8 bases between them. The length of the CDR3 is 12 residues. The germline CDR1 and CDR2 sequences are SGDLS and YYNGEE. CDR3 in amino acids: CASSPAGEKLFF. Written as DNA, the CDR3 is TGTGCCAGCAGCCCTGCGGGTGAAAAACTGTTTTTT.

This clone was observed a handful of times. V usage is TRBV6-6 and J usage is TRBJ2-7; D not resolved. CDR3 length: 14 residues. The V end lost 0 bases, the J end lost 7 bases, and 13 bases lay between the germline ends. The germline V gene has CDR1 MNHNY and CDR2 SVGAGI (reference sequence). CDR3 sequence: CASSYSKPLVEQYF. The CDR3, as DNA: TGTGCCAGCAGTTACTCGAAGCCGTTAGTGGAGCAGTACTTC.

V is TRBV28 and J is TRBJ2-7; D not certain. V lost 6 bases and J lost 7, with 13 bases in between. Per the germline V gene, CDR1 is MDHEN and CDR2 is SYDVKM. The CDR3 is 12 amino acids. The CDR3 sequence is CASRPRIGEQYF. In DNA, the CDR3 is TGTGCCAGCAGGCCCCGGATCGGGGAGCAGTACTTC.

The chain couples TRBV9 to TRBJ2-2, with TRBD2 matching over 9 bases. CDR1 and CDR2 from the germline V gene are SGDLS and YYNGEE. CDR3 length: 16 residues. The V and J ends lost 1 base and 6 bases, in that order; junction bases with no gene match: 7. CDR3 in amino acids: CASSVLAGEMAGELFF. In nucleotides, the CDR3 is TGTGCCAGCAGCGTATTAGCGGGAGAAATGGCCGGGGAGCTGTTTTTT.

The gene calls are TRBV19 and TRBJ1-5, with a weak D call TRBD1 (5 bases). This CDR3 comprises 13 residues. Germline V gives CDR1 LNHDA, CDR2 SQIVND (reference sequence). The germline V and J ends were trimmed by 9 bases and 1 base, with 10 bases remaining between them. The CDR3 protein is CASRRGSNQPQHF. CDR3 in DNA: TGTGCCAGCCGCCGGGGGAGCAATCAGCCCCAGCATTTT.

This clone was detected only a few times. The chain recombines TRBV29-1 with TRBJ2-7; the match to TRBD2 covers 7 bases. CDR3 length: 14 amino acids. Germline CDR1 reads SQVTM; CDR2 reads ANQGSEA. J lost 2 bases, V lost 1 base, and 5 bases had no gene match. CDR3 DNA sequence: TGCAGCGTTGAAGCCCCTAGCGGAACCTACGAGCAGTACTTC. It specifies CSVEAPSGTYEQYF.

The rearrangement uses TRBV7-2 and TRBJ2-2; TRBD2 matches 8 bases. This CDR3 spans 16 amino acids. Germline V gene sequence: CDR1 SGHTA, CDR2 FQGNSA. Germline trimming cut 2 bases from V and 4 bases from J; bases unmatched to any gene: 6. Here the CDR3 DNA reads TGTGCCAGCAGCTTATCCGGGACTAGTTTCACCGGGGAGCTGTTTTTT. Amino acids: CASSLSGTSFTGELFF.